These 15 T cell receptor beta chains were sequenced from one sample in a study of breast tumors, draining lymph nodes, adjacent tissues. TCRdb called the multiplex PCR reads again in MiXCR, with one record for every CDR3 protein. The sample comprises some 17,000 distinct CDR3 sequences, just under 45% of which are singletons, and less than 15% rests with the top ten. The sample taken for sequencing was tumor-adjacent breast tissue. These receptors were taken from a female donor with breast cancer. Some clones in this sample may be carry-over from other donors' samples.

This clonotype has ten or more counts. The gene calls are TRBV7-8 and TRBJ2-5; 10 bases fit TRBD2. CDR1 and CDR2 from the germline V gene are SGHVS and FQNEAQ. Losses at the gene ends were 1 base for V and 5 bases for J; bases not matched to a gene: 16. The CDR3 contains 19 residues. This CDR3 reads CASSLGGERGGWEIETQYF. The CDR3 DNA reads as TGTGCCAGCAGCTTAGGGGGGGAGCGGGGGGGCTGGGAGATCGAGACCCAGTACTTC.

The V call is TRBV20-1, the J call TRBJ1-4, with 12 bases lining up with TRBD1. The CDR3 is 15 residues long. V dropped 6 bases and J dropped 2; count of bases not matched to a gene: 4. Germline assignment: CDR1 DFQATT and CDR2 SNEGSKA (reference sequence). The CDR3 loop reads CSASGTGGTNEKLFF. CDR3 bases: TGCAGTGCCTCCGGGACAGGGGGCACTAATGAAAAACTGTTTTTT.

Regarding this clonotype: The germline gene is not matched at one end of the junction; a read error may be the cause. This chain uses TRBV7-7 with TRBJ2-1; 13 nucleotides line up with TRBD2. Per the germline V gene, CDR1 is SSHAT and CDR2 is FNYEAQ (reference sequence). This CDR3 has 14 residues. CDR3 nucleotides: TGTGCTAGCAGTCCAGGACTAGCGGGGGTAGAGCAGTTCTTC. This encodes CASSPGLAGVEQFF.

This clonotype has ten or more counts. The rearrangement joins TRBV11-2 to TRBJ1-3, with D unclear. V lost 1 base, J lost 4 bases, and 14 bases lay in between. The germline V gene has CDR1 SGHAT and CDR2 FQNNGV. CDR3 length: 16 residues. The CDR3 DNA is TGTGCCAGCAGCTTAGGCCCCCGGGCTGGGGGAAACACCATATATTTT. As protein: CASSLGPRAGGNTIYF.

The sample holds many counts of this clonotype. This sequence may be a read error, since a much larger clone differs from it by one base. The chain carries TRBV6-2 or TRBV6-3 and TRBJ1-6; D is unclear. The CDR3 consists of 13 residues. Trimming stripped 10 bases from V and 9 bases from J, with 16 bases between. Germline loops: CDR1 MNHEY, CDR2 SVGEGT. The DNA for the CDR3 is TGTGCCACCCGGACGGGGAGGCGTTCACCCCTCCACTTT. Amino acids: CATRTGRRSPLHF.

Relative to its sample, this clonotype is medium-sized. The genes are TRBV18 and TRBJ2-7; 7 positions agree with TRBD1. The CDR3 runs to 13 residues. V trimming: 8 bases; J trimming: 5 bases; junction bases outside the gene matches: 9. Germline V gives CDR1 KGHSH, CDR2 LQKENI. For the CDR3, the DNA is TGTGCCAGCACGCCGTCGACAGGGAACGAGCAGTACTTC. Amino acid sequence: CASTPSTGNEQYF.

As regards this clonotype: This may arise from a read error, as a much more abundant clone is one base away. The V call is TRBV6-5, the J call TRBJ1-3, with 9 bases aligning to TRBD1. Germline-derived CDR1 and CDR2 are MNHEY and SVGAGI. The CDR3 is 15 amino acids. The CDR3 spells CASSHGTGNGNTVYF. CDR3 nucleotides: TGTGCCAGCAGTCACGGGACAGGGAATGGAAACACCGTATATTTT.

This clonotype occurred many times. A much larger clone lies one base from this, so it may be a read error. The chain is built from TRBV11-2 and TRBJ1-2; D is possibly TRBD1 (5 bases). The CDR3 is 14 residues long. Germline lookup yields CDR1 SGHAT and CDR2 FQNNGV. V gave up 5 bases and J gave up 4 bases, with 14 bases separating them. This CDR3 reads CASSAPGSAYGYTF. The CDR3 coding sequence is TGTGCCAGCAGCGCCCCAGGGTCGGCCTATGGCTACACCTTC.

The chain recombines TRBV20-1 with TRBJ2-2, with 7 bases that match TRBD2. This CDR3 spans 14 amino acids. In germline, CDR1 is DFQATT, CDR2 SNEGSKA (reference sequence). V shed 3 bases, J shed 2 bases, and the junction held 3 bases outside the gene matches. CDR3 residues: CSASGGTNTGELFF. CDR3 nucleotide sequence: TGCAGTGCTAGCGGGGGGACCAACACCGGGGAGCTGTTTTTT.

Relative to its sample, this clonotype is medium-sized. This chain uses TRBV5-5 with TRBJ2-7; TRBD2 aligns across 7 bases. Per germline, CDR1 SGHKS and CDR2 YYEKEE (reference sequence). The CDR3 runs to 20 residues. V was clipped by 0 bases and J by 4 bases; unmatched bases: 22. The CDR3 DNA reads as TGTGCCAGCAGCTTGGACGAGTTGTTTGCGGCTAGCGGAGCCCAATACGAGCAGTACTTC. Translated, it gives CASSLDELFAASGAQYEQYF.

This chain links TRBV2 with TRBJ2-5, with 15 bases matching TRBD2. The V and J ends lost 4 bases and 9 bases, in that order; junction bases with no gene match: 15. The germline CDR1 and CDR2 sequences are SNHLY and FYNNEI. CDR3 length: 18 amino acids. CDR3 coding DNA: TGTGCCAGCAGTGTTGGGGGACTAGCGGGAGGTCAGGGGGATGCCCAGTACTTC. This gives the protein CASSVGGLAGGQGDAQYF.

The chain is built from TRBV7-3 and TRBJ1-1; 12 bases match TRBD1. Germline loops: CDR1 SGHTA, CDR2 FQGTGA. The length of the CDR3 is 16 residues. J gave up 3 bases and V 5 bases, and 7 bases lay outside the gene matches. CDR3 nucleotide sequence: TGTGCCAGCAGCCTCCGGGACAGGGGGCAGCACACTGAAGCTTTCTTT. It codes for CASSLRDRGQHTEAFF.

This clonotype was seen many times. The CDR3 sequence: CASSVASAGATDTQYF. The CDR3 coding sequence is TGTGCCAGCAGCGTAGCTTCGGCCGGAGCCACAGATACGCAGTATTTT. This chain joins TRBV9 and TRBJ2-3, with unresolved D. Germline V gives CDR1 SGDLS, CDR2 YYNGEE. The CDR3 has 16 residues. V lost 0 bases and J lost 2, with 13 bases in between.

This clonotype was seen ten or more times. The J gene is TRBJ2-1, the V gene TRBV19, with TRBD2 identical over 7 bases. CDR3 length: 19 amino acids. V was pared by 4 bases and J by 1 base, with 16 bases of the junction left unmatched. Germline V gene lookup returns CDR1 LNHDA and CDR2 SQIVND (reference sequence). Here the CDR3 reads CASSTRPAGGSGSYNEQFF. In DNA form, the CDR3 reads TGTGCCAGTAGTACACGGCCGGCGGGCGGGAGTGGGTCCTACAATGAGCAGTTCTTC. Full variable domain (missing parts from reference TRBV19 and TRBJ2-1): DGGITQSPKYLFRKEGQNVTLSCEQNLNHDAMYWYRQDPGQGLRLIYYSQIVNDFQKGDIAEGYSVSREKKESFPLTVTSAQKNPTAFYLCASSTRPAGGSGSYNEQFFGPGTRLTVL.

The sample holds many counts of this clonotype. The chain carries TRBV19 and TRBJ2-1; D might be TRBD1 (6 bases). This CDR3 has 15 residues. Germline CDR1 LNHDA, CDR2 SQIVND (reference sequence). The germline V and J ends were trimmed by 2 bases and 3 bases, with 11 bases remaining between them. This CDR3 reads CASSIFGTNYNEQFF. CDR3 in DNA: TGTGCCAGTAGTATATTCGGGACAAACTACAATGAGCAGTTCTTC.